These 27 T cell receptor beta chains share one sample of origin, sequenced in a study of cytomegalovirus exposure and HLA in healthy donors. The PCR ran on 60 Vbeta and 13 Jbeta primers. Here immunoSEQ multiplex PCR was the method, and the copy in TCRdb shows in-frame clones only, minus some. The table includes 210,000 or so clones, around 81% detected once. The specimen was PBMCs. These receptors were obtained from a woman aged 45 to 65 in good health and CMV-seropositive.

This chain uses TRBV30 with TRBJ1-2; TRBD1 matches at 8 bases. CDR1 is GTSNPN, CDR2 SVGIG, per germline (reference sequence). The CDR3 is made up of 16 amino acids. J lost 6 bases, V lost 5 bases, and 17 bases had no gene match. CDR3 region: CAWSFGQGSLFDGYTF. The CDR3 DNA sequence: TGTGCCTGGTCATTCGGACAGGGAAGCCTTTTTGATGGCTACACCTTC.

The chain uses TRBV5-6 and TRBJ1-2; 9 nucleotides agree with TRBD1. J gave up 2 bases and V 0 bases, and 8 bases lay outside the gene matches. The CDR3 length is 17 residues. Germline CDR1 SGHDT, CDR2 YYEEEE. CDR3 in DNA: TGTGCCAGCAGCTTGGTCCCGGGACAGGGAATAAACTATGGCTACACCTTC. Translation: CASSLVPGQGINYGYTF.

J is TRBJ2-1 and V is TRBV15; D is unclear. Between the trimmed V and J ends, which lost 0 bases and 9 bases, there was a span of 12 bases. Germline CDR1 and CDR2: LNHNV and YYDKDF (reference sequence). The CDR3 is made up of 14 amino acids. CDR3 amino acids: CATSRDRVPGEQFF. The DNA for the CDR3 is TGTGCCACCAGCAGAGATCGGGTCCCGGGTGAGCAGTTCTTC.

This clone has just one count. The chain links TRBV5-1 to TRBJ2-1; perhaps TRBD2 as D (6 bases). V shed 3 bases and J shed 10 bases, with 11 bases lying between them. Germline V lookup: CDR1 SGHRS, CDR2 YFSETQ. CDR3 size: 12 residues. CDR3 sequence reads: CASSSDGREQFF. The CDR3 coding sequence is TGCGCCAGCAGCTCCGACGGGAGAGAGCAGTTCTTC.

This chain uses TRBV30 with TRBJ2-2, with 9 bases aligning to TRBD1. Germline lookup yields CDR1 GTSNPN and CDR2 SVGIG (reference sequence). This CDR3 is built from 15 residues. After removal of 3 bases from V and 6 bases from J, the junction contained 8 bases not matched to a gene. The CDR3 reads CAWSVPGQGSGELFF. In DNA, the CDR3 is TGTGCCTGGAGCGTACCGGGACAGGGTTCCGGGGAGCTGTTTTTT. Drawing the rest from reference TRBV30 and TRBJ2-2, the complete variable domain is SQTIHQWPATLVQPVGSPLSLECTVEGTSNPNLYWYRQAAGRGLQLLFYSVGIGQISSEVPQNLSASRPQDRQFILSSKKLLLSDSGFYLCAWSVPGQGSGELFFGEGSRLTVL.

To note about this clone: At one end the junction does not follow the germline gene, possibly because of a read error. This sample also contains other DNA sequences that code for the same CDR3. CDR3 DNA sequence: TGTGCCAGCAGTTTGGGGCAGACCTTAACTATCGGCTACACCTTC. This sequence encodes CASSLGQTLTIGYTF. The rearrangement joins TRBV5-4 to TRBJ1-2, with D perhaps matching TRBD1 (5 bases). Germline values: CDR1 SGHNT, CDR2 YYREEE (reference sequence). The CDR3 is 15 amino acids.

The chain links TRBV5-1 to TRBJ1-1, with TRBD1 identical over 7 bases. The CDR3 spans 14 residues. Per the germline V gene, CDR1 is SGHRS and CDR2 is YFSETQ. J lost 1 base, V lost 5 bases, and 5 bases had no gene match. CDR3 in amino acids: CASSSGQPNTEAFF. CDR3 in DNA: TGCGCCAGCAGTTCGGGACAGCCGAACACTGAAGCTTTCTTT. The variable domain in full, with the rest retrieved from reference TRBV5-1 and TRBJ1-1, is KAGVTQTPRYLIKTRGQQVTLSCSPISGHRSVSWYQQTPGQGLQFLFEYFSETQRNKGNFPGRFSGRQFSNSRSEMNVSTLELGDSALYLCASSSGQPNTEAFFGQGTRLTVV.

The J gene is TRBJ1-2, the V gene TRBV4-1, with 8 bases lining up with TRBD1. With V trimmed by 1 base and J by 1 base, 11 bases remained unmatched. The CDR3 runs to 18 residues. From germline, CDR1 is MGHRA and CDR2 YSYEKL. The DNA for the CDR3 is TGCGCCAGCAGCCAAGCGAAGAGGGCGACAGGGGTTAACTATGGCTACACCTTC. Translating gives CASSQAKRATGVNYGYTF.

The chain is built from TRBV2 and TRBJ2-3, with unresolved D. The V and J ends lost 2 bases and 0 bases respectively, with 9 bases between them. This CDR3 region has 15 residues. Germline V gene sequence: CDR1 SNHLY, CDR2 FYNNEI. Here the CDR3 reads CASSETWASTDTQYF. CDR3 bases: TGTGCCAGCAGTGAAACGTGGGCTAGCACAGATACGCAGTATTTT.

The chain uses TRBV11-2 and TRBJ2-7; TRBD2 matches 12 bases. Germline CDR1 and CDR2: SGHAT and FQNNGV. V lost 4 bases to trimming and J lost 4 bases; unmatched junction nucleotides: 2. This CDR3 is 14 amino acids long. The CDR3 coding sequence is TGTGCCAGCAGCTCCGGGACTAGCGGGTACGAGCAGTACTTC. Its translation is CASSSGTSGYEQYF.

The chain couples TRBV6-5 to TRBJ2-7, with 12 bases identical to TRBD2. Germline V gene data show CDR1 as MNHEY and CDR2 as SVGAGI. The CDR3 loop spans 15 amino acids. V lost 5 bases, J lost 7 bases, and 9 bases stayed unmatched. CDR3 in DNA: TGTGCCAGCAGTAAACTAGCGGGGGGTTCTCGGGAGCAGTACTTC. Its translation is CASSKLAGGSREQYF.

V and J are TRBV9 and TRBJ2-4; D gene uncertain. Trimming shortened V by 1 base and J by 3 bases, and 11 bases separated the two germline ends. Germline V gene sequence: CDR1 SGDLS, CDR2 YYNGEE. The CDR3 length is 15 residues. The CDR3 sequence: CASSVNSPGKNIQYF. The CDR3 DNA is TGTGCCAGCAGCGTAAATTCGCCCGGCAAAAACATTCAGTACTTC.

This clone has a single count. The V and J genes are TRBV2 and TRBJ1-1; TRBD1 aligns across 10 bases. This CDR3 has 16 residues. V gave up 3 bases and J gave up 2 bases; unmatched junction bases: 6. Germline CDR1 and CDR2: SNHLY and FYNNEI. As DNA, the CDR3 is TGTGCCAGCAGTGATAGCCGGGACAGGGGTAACACTGAAGCTTTCTTT. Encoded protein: CASSDSRDRGNTEAFF. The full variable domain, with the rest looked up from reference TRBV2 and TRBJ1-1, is EPEVTQTPSHQVTQMGQEVILRCVPISNHLYFYWYRQILGQKVEFLVSFYNNEISEKSEIFDDQFSVERPDGSNFTLKIRSTKLEDSAMYFCASSDSRDRGNTEAFFGQGTRLTVV.

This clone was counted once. The CDR3 bases are TGTGCCAGCAGCTTAGGTGTGGGGCCTAGCACAGATACGCAGTATTTT. Its protein is CASSLGVGPSTDTQYF. The chain recombines TRBV11-2 with TRBJ2-3, with D tentatively TRBD1 (5 bases). Trimming cost V 1 base and J 0 bases, with 11 bases left between them. Germline values: CDR1 SGHAT, CDR2 FQNNGV. The length of the CDR3 is 16 residues.

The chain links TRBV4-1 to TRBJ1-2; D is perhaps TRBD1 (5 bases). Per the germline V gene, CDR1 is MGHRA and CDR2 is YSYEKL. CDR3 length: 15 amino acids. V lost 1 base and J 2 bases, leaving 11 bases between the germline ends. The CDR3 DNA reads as TGCGCCAGCAGCCAAGGGGCCGGGGGGAACTATGGCTACACCTTC. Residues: CASSQGAGGNYGYTF.

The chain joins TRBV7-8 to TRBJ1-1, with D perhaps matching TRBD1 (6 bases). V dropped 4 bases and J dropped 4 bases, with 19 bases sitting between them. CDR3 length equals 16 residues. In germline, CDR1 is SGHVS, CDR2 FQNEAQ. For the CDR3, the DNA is TGTGCCAGCAGCTCCCCGGGATCAGGGGTAGGCACTGAAGCTTTCTTT. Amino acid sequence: CASSSPGSGVGTEAFF.

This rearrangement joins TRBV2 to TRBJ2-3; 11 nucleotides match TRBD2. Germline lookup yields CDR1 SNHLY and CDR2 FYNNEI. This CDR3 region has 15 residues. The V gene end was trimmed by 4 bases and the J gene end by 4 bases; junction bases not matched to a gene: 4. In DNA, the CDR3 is TGTGCCAGCAGTGTGACTAGCGGGGCGGCAGATACGCAGTATTTT. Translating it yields CASSVTSGAADTQYF.

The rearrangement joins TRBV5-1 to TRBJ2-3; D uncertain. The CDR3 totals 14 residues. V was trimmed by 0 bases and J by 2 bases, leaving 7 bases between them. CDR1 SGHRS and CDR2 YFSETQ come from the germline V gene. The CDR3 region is CASSLDSYTDTQYF. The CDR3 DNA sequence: TGCGCCAGCAGCTTGGACAGCTACACAGATACGCAGTATTTT.

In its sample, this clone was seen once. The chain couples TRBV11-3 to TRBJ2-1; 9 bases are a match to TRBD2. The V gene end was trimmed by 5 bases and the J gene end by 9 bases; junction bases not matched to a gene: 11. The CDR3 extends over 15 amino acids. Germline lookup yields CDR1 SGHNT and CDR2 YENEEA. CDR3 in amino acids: CASSPGTSYRSEQFF. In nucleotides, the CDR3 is TGTGCCAGCAGCCCCGGGACTAGCTATCGTTCTGAGCAGTTCTTC. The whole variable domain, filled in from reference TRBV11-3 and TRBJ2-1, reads EAGVVQSPRYKIIEKKQPVAFWCNPISGHNTLYWYLQNLGQGPELLIRYENEEAVDDSQLPKDRFSAERLKGVDSTLKIQPAELGDSAVYLCASSPGTSYRSEQFFGPGTRLTVL.

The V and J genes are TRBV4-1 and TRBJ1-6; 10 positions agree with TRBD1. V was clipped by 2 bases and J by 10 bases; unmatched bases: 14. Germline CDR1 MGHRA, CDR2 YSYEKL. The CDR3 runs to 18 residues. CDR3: CASSQFATGQGGESPLHF. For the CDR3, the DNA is TGCGCCAGCAGCCAATTTGCGACCGGACAGGGGGGTGAATCACCCCTCCACTTT.

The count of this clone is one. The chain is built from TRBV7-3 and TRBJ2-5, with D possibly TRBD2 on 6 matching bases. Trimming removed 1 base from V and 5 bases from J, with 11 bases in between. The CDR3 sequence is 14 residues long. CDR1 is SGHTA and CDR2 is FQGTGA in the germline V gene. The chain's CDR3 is CASSLMAGSETQYF. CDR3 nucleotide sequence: TGTGCCAGCAGCTTAATGGCGGGGTCGGAGACCCAGTACTTC. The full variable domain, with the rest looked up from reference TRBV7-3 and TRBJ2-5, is GAGVSQTPSNKVTEKGKYVELRCDPISGHTALYWYRQSLGQGPEFLIYFQGTGAADDSGLPNDRFFAVRPEGSVSTLKIQRTERGDSAVYLCASSLMAGSETQYFGPGTRLLVL.

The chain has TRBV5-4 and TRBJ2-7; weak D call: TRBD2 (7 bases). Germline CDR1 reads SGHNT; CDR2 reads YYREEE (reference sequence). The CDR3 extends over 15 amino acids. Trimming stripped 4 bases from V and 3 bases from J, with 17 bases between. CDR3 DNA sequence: TGTGCCAGCAGCAGGGGGGGGGCAGAGAACTACGAGCAGTACTTC. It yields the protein CASSRGGAENYEQYF.

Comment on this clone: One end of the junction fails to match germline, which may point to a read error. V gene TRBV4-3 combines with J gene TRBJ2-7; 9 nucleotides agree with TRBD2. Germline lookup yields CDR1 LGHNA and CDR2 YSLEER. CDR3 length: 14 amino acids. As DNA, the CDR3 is TGCGCCAGCAGCCAAGATATGCGGGGGGGCCAAAAGTTCTTC. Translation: CASSQDMRGGQKFF.

CDR3 DNA: TGCGCCAGCAGCCAGGGACAGGCGGACAGGCACGAGCAGTACTTC. The encoded protein is CASSQGQADRHEQYF. The V call is TRBV5-1, the J call TRBJ2-7, with 8 bases identical to TRBD1. CDR3 length: 15 residues. The germline CDR1 and CDR2 sequences are SGHRS and YFSETQ. Trimming cost V 4 bases and J 5 bases; bases outside gene matches: 11.

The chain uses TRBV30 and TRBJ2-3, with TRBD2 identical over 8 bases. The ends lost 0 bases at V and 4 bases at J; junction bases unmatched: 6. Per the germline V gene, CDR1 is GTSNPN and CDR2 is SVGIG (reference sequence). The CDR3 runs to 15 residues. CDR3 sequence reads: CAWSVAGGDADTQYF. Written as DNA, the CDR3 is TGTGCCTGGAGTGTCGCCGGGGGGGACGCAGATACGCAGTATTTT.

CDR3 amino acids: CSVDTLPGTDTQYF. The CDR3 DNA reads as TGCAGCGTTGATACCCTCCCGGGCACAGATACGCAGTATTTT. This chain links TRBV29-1 with TRBJ2-3; D remains unclear. In germline, CDR1 is SQVTM, CDR2 ANQGSEA. The CDR3 loop spans 14 amino acids. V shed 3 bases and J shed 1 base, with 11 bases lying between them.

CDR3 sequence: CASRRGVQTGELFF. CDR3 in DNA: TGTGCCAGTAGACGCGGGGTACAGACCGGGGAGCTGTTTTTT. The V and J genes are TRBV19 and TRBJ2-2, with D possibly being TRBD2 (6 bases). Trimming pared 6 bases from V and 5 bases from J, leaving 13 bases between. CDR1 and CDR2 from the germline V gene are LNHDA and SQIVND (reference sequence). This CDR3 is built from 14 residues.